The 31 T cell receptor beta chains presented below share a single source sample, sequenced in a study of identical twins. Each CDR3 protein is one row after TCRdb ran MiXCR on the 5' RACE reads. The sample shows under 350,000 distinct CDR3 sequences, roughly 9.7% of them seen only once. The data also belong to a second study, concerning yellow fever vaccine responses in identical twins.

The specimen was CD8+ T cells sorted from blood. These receptors all stem from a woman aged 18 to 35 in good health.

The rearrangement joins TRBV29-1 to TRBJ2-1; D is perhaps TRBD1 or TRBD2 (5 bases each). The V end lost 3 bases, the J end lost 8 bases, and 14 bases lay between the germline ends. CDR3 length equals 13 residues. Looked up from germline, CDR1 is SQVTM and CDR2 is ANQGSEA. The CDR3 spells CSVDEGWGDEQFF. The CDR3 nucleotides are TGCAGCGTTGACGAGGGGTGGGGAGATGAGCAGTTCTTC.

The chain uses TRBV9 and TRBJ2-2; no clear D. The germline V gene encodes CDR1 SGDLS and CDR2 YYNGEE. The CDR3 is 15 residues long. V was clipped by 0 bases and J by 6 bases, with 12 bases between them. CDR3 region: CASSVGAVEAGELFF. The CDR3 DNA follows: TGTGCCAGCAGCGTAGGGGCGGTCGAAGCCGGGGAGCTGTTTTTT.

In its sample, this clonotype was seen a few times. The CDR3 region is CASSQESWNEQFF. CDR3 nucleotides: TGCGCCAGCAGCCAAGAGAGTTGGAATGAGCAGTTCTTC. This rearrangement joins TRBV4-1 to TRBJ2-1; no definite D call. CDR1 is MGHRA and CDR2 is YSYEKL in the germline V gene. The germline V and J ends were trimmed by 0 bases and 7 bases, with 7 bases remaining between them. This CDR3 contains 13 residues.

This rearrangement joins TRBV5-1 to TRBJ2-3, with 13 positions matching TRBD2. Trimming at V came to 3 bases and at J to 2 bases, leaving 3 bases not matched to a gene. The CDR3 consists of 16 residues. Germline V lookup: CDR1 SGHRS, CDR2 YFSETQ. This chain's CDR3 is CASSWGTSGITDTQYF. The CDR3 DNA reads as TGCGCCAGCAGCTGGGGGACTAGCGGGATCACAGATACGCAGTATTTT.

This clonotype was seen ten or more times. J is TRBJ1-1 and V is TRBV18; D possibly corresponds to TRBD1 (5 bases). The CDR3 loop spans 15 amino acids. CDR1 is KGHSH and CDR2 is LQKENI in the germline V gene. V was trimmed by 3 bases and J by 1 base, leaving 12 bases between them. Here the CDR3 DNA reads TGTGCCAGCTCACCTCCGGGACTCAGGAACACTGAAGCTTTCTTT. It encodes CASSPPGLRNTEAFF.

The rearrangement uses TRBV15 and TRBJ2-5; D is unclear. Germline CDR1 reads LNHNV; CDR2 reads YYDKDF (reference sequence). Trimming pared 1 base from V and 5 bases from J, leaving 14 bases between. This CDR3 contains 15 residues. DNA of the CDR3: TGTGCCACCAGCAGAGTCGGGCCCCAGGAGGAGACCCAGTACTTC. This translates into CATSRVGPQEETQYF.

The CDR3 protein is CALSFLGRQGMRDNEQFF. CDR3 in DNA: TGTGCCCTCAGTTTCCTTGGCCGACAGGGTATGAGGGACAATGAGCAGTTCTTC. The rearrangement joins TRBV12-3 or TRBV12-4 to TRBJ2-1; TRBD1 matches 7 bases. This CDR3 has 18 residues. Trimming at V came to 11 bases and at J to 5 bases, leaving 24 bases not matched to a gene.

This clonotype was seen more than once but under ten times. V gene TRBV7-9 combines with J gene TRBJ2-2; 7 bases agree with TRBD2. The germline V gene has CDR1 SEHNR and CDR2 FQNEAQ (reference sequence). This CDR3 comprises 14 residues. V gave up 8 bases and J gave up 5 bases; unmatched junction bases: 8. The CDR3, as DNA: TGTGCCAGCGGGGCGGGAGTTTGGACCGGGGAGCTGTTTTTT. Translation gives CASGAGVWTGELFF.

This clonotype was seen at least ten times. J is TRBJ2-3 and V is TRBV5-1; the D is unclear. Trimming removed 0 bases at V and 4 bases at J, with 9 bases between. The CDR3 loop spans 14 amino acids. Germline V gene lookup returns CDR1 SGHRS and CDR2 YFSETQ. The CDR3 sequence: CASSLVGLSDTQYF. CDR3 nucleotide sequence: TGCGCCAGCAGCTTGGTAGGGTTGTCAGATACGCAGTATTTT.

This clonotype was detected many times. The chain recombines TRBV14 with TRBJ2-4; D is undetermined. Germline values: CDR1 SGHDN, CDR2 FVKESK. V was cut by 3 bases and J by 8 bases, with 11 bases left in between. This CDR3 has 13 amino acids. CDR3: CASSQGSGYIQYF. For the CDR3, the DNA is TGTGCCAGCAGCCAGGGATCCGGGTACATTCAGTACTTC.

This clonotype was seen many times. The V and J genes are TRBV28 and TRBJ2-1; perhaps D is TRBD1 or TRBD2 (5 bases each). This CDR3 has 14 residues. Looked up from germline, CDR1 is MDHEN and CDR2 is SYDVKM. Trimming stripped 6 bases from V and 4 bases from J, with 13 bases between. In DNA, the CDR3 is TGTGCCAGCAGCTTGGGGACCTCATACAATGAGCAGTTCTTC. This encodes CASSLGTSYNEQFF.

This chain connects TRBV6-4 to TRBJ2-3; TRBD2 matches at 9 bases. This CDR3 is built from 16 residues. Per germline, CDR1 MRHNA and CDR2 SNTAGT. J was trimmed by 2 bases and V by 6 bases; bases with no gene match: 9. The CDR3 loop is CASSDKTSGDTDTQYF. In nucleotides, the CDR3 is TGTGCCAGCAGCGACAAGACTAGCGGAGACACAGATACGCAGTATTTT.

This clonotype has ten or more counts. This chain joins TRBV12-3 or TRBV12-4 and TRBJ2-2; D might be TRBD2 (6 bases). The CDR3 spans 16 residues. The V end lost 7 bases, the J end lost 4 bases, and 19 bases lay between the germline ends. The CDR3 region has the DNA TGTGCCAGCACCCCGCCGCCGGGACTTAGCACCGGGGAGCTGTTTTTT. The encoded protein is CASTPPPGLSTGELFF.

The sample holds many counts of this clonotype. V is TRBV11-1 and J is TRBJ2-1; weak D call: TRBD2 (7 bases). The CDR3 runs to 20 residues. Germline assignment: CDR1 SGHAT and CDR2 FQDESV (reference sequence). With 5 bases removed from V and 15 bases from J, the gap between germline ends came to 41 bases. The CDR3 is CASSLRGGALASGGAGSPFF. DNA for the CDR3: TGTGCCAGCAGCCTCCGTGGGGGGGCTTTGGCTAGCGGAGGGGCAGGGTCCCCGTTCTTC.

The genes are TRBV5-4 and TRBJ2-4; 7 bases match TRBD2. This CDR3 spans 16 amino acids. The germline V gene encodes CDR1 SGHNT and CDR2 YYREEE (reference sequence). V lost 4 bases and J lost 1; bases outside the gene matches: 8. This chain's CDR3 is CASSVSGLGAKNIQYF. In DNA, the CDR3 is TGTGCCAGCAGCGTTAGCGGACTAGGGGCCAAAAACATTCAGTACTTC. Full variable domain (outside the CDR3, taken from reference TRBV5-4 and TRBJ2-4): ETGVTQSPTHLIKTRGQQVTLRCSSQSGHNTVSWYQQALGQGPQFIFQYYREEENGRGNFPPRFSGLQFPNYSSELNVNALELDDSALYLCASSVSGLGAKNIQYFGAGTRLSVL.

This chain uses TRBV10-1 with TRBJ2-3; D unclear. Per the germline V gene, CDR1 is WNHNN and CDR2 is SYGVQD (reference sequence). V was shortened by 5 bases and J by 6 bases, with 12 bases between the two germline ends. The CDR3 is made up of 13 amino acids. CDR3 sequence reads: CASSTGEPDTQYF. For the CDR3, the DNA is TGCGCCAGCAGTACCGGAGAGCCGGATACGCAGTATTTT.

This clonotype was seen repeatedly, ten times or more. V and J are TRBV4-3 and TRBJ2-1; 9 positions match TRBD2. Per the germline V gene, CDR1 is LGHNA and CDR2 is YSLEER. This CDR3 contains 17 residues. V dropped 1 base and J dropped 5; count of bases not matched to a gene: 9. CDR3 sequence: CASSQGGGLALNNEQFF. The CDR3, as DNA: TGCGCCAGCAGCCAAGGGGGAGGACTAGCGCTTAACAATGAGCAGTTCTTC.

This sequence joins TRBV4-1 and TRBJ2-1; TRBD2 agrees at 9 bases. The V gene end was trimmed by 1 base and the J gene end by 8 bases; junction bases not matched to a gene: 9. The CDR3 length is 16 residues. The germline CDR1 and CDR2 sequences are MGHRA and YSYEKL. The CDR3 loop reads CASSQVVSGSWDEQFF. The CDR3 nucleotides are TGCGCCAGCAGCCAAGTGGTTAGCGGGAGCTGGGATGAGCAGTTCTTC.

This clonotype was seen many times. The J gene is TRBJ2-7, the V gene TRBV7-6; no clear D. The CDR3 sequence is 14 residues long. Germline CDR1 SGHVS, CDR2 FNYEAQ. Deletions cut 5 bases from V and 5 bases from J, with 16 bases between. The CDR3 DNA is TGTGCCAGCAGCCCGAATGGACGTACCGACGAGCAGTACTTC. Residues: CASSPNGRTDEQYF. The whole variable domain, filled in from reference TRBV7-6 and TRBJ2-7, reads GAGVSQSPRYKVTKRGQDVALRCDPISGHVSLYWYRQALGQGPEFLTYFNYEAQQDKSGLPNDRFSAERPEGSISTLTIQRTEQRDSAMYRCASSPNGRTDEQYFGPGTRLTVT.

This clonotype was observed at least ten times. The chain carries TRBV3-1 and TRBJ2-3; D might be TRBD1 (6 bases). Germline V gives CDR1 LGHDT, CDR2 YNNKEL (reference sequence). The V and J ends lost 7 bases and 2 bases respectively, with 25 bases between them. The CDR3 sequence is 18 residues long. CDR3 nucleotides: TGTGCCAGCAACCTGAAGAATCGGGCAGGGGTCGTCACAGATACGCAGTATTTT. It is translated as CASNLKNRAGVVTDTQYF.

V gene TRBV3-1 combines with J gene TRBJ1-6; maybe TRBD1 (6 bases). This CDR3 has 16 residues. Germline CDR1 LGHDT, CDR2 YNNKEL (reference sequence). The V gene lost 0 bases and the J gene lost 9 bases, with 15 bases spanning the gap. CDR3 in DNA: TGTGCCAGCAGCCAAGAAACAGGGAGCGTCGCTTCACCCCTCCACTTT. Encoded protein: CASSQETGSVASPLHF.

This clonotype was counted ten times or more. The chain couples TRBV19 to TRBJ2-1; D is unclear. This CDR3 contains 11 residues. In germline, CDR1 is LNHDA, CDR2 SQIVND (reference sequence). Trimming cost V 4 bases and J 6 bases, with 4 bases left between them. CDR3 coding DNA: TGTGCCAGTAGTACCCTCAATGAGCAGTTCTTC. This translates into CASSTLNEQFF.

The chain recombines TRBV28 with TRBJ2-7; perhaps TRBD1 as D (5 bases). The V and J ends lost 2 bases and 2 bases respectively, with 13 bases between them. The CDR3 spans 15 residues. The germline gives CDR1 MDHEN, CDR2 SYDVKM. DNA for the CDR3: TGTGCCAGCAGTTTACAGGACATCACCCCCTACGAGCAGTACTTC. Translating it yields CASSLQDITPYEQYF.

This clonotype occurred a few times. The chain recombines TRBV9 with TRBJ1-2; perhaps TRBD1 as D (5 bases). Looked up from germline, CDR1 is SGDLS and CDR2 is YYNGEE. V gave up 3 bases and J gave up 5 bases, with 17 bases separating them. The CDR3 is 15 amino acids. CDR3 in amino acids: CASSDSNRGVYGYTF. In nucleotides, the CDR3 is TGTGCCAGCAGCGATAGTAACCGGGGCGTATATGGCTACACCTTC.

The V gene is TRBV7-9, the J gene TRBJ2-2; a weak D match, TRBD2 (6 bases). Germline values: CDR1 SEHNR, CDR2 FQNEAQ (reference sequence). CDR3 length equals 16 residues. The germline V and J ends were trimmed by 5 bases and 4 bases, with 17 bases remaining between them. This chain's CDR3 is CASSISPARGTGELFF. CDR3 nucleotide sequence: TGTGCCAGCAGCATATCTCCTGCGCGGGGCACCGGGGAGCTGTTTTTT.

This clonotype was seen a few times. This chain links TRBV5-1 with TRBJ2-2, with 9 bases identical to TRBD2. CDR1 is SGHRS, CDR2 YFSETQ, per germline. This CDR3 has 15 amino acids. The V and J ends lost 4 bases and 0 bases, in that order; junction bases with no gene match: 1. CDR3 sequence: CASSPSGANTGELFF. The CDR3 nucleotides are TGCGCCAGCAGCCCTAGCGGGGCGAACACCGGGGAGCTGTTTTTT.

In this sample, this clonotype turned up many times. The chain carries TRBV29-1 and TRBJ2-7; a possible D gene is TRBD2 (6 bases). Trimming took 6 bases from V and 3 from J, leaving 15 bases between them. The CDR3 is 13 amino acids. Germline lookup yields CDR1 SQVTM and CDR2 ANQGSEA. The CDR3 region has the DNA TGCAGCGTCGGGGGATCACAGAACTACGAGCAGTACTTC. Translated: CSVGGSQNYEQYF.

This clonotype has a handful of counts. The rearrangement joins TRBV5-4 to TRBJ2-7, with 12 bases aligning to TRBD2. The CDR3 has 16 residues. The ends lost 3 bases at V and 2 bases at J; junction bases unmatched: 6. Germline values: CDR1 SGHNT, CDR2 YYREEE (reference sequence). DNA of the CDR3: TGTGCCAGCAGCTATCTAGGACTAGCGGGACCCTACGAGCAGTACTTC. This sequence encodes CASSYLGLAGPYEQYF.

The sample holds a few counts of this clonotype. The V call is TRBV5-1, the J call TRBJ2-5; the D gene is possibly TRBD2 (6 bases). Germline lookup yields CDR1 SGHRS and CDR2 YFSETQ. Trimming removed 3 bases at V and 5 bases at J, with 14 bases between. CDR3 length: 14 amino acids. The DNA for the CDR3 is TGCGCCAGCAGCTGGGACTGGGGGGACGAGACCCAGTACTTC. Its translation: CASSWDWGDETQYF.

The sample holds a few counts of this clonotype. The chain has TRBV7-9 and TRBJ2-7; 8 bases agree with TRBD1. The CDR3 contains 15 residues. The V gene's germline CDR1 is SEHNR and CDR2 FQNEAQ (reference sequence). With V trimmed by 1 base and J by 6 bases, 8 bases remained unmatched. CDR3 sequence reads: CASSLVPGQAGEQYF. In DNA, the CDR3 is TGTGCCAGCAGCTTAGTACCGGGACAGGCTGGCGAGCAGTACTTC.

This clonotype was detected many times. V gene TRBV24-1 combines with J gene TRBJ1-2; possible D gene TRBD1, 5 bases. This CDR3 region has 16 residues. V lost 5 bases and J lost 6, with 21 bases in between. CDR1 is KGHDR, CDR2 SFDVKD, per germline. CDR3 loop: CATSAGPRGDKDGYTF. As DNA, the CDR3 is TGTGCCACCAGTGCCGGACCACGAGGGGATAAAGATGGCTACACCTTC.